This TCR beta chain was captured by sequencing in a study of shared clonotypes between healthy human individuals. V dropped 2 bases and J dropped 5 bases, with 21 bases sitting between them. Germline V gives CDR1 MNHGY, CDR2 SVAAGI. The CDR3 is made up of 17 amino acids. Authors' analysis steps: Quality scores were absent from the junction-only immunoSEQ sequences, so filtering differed. Profiled with immunoSEQ multiplex PCR; TCRdb holds only in-frame clones, not every one. The V and J calls and clone size come from that table; D and trimming were worked out from the DNA. The table includes just over 2,000,000 clones, 90% to 95% detected once. Findings and caveats of the study: Having only a few donors restricted how much genetic and exposure-history diversity was captured.

With regard to this clone: No antigen is known for it.

The rearrangement joins TRBV6-9 to TRBJ2-5; maybe TRBD2 (6 bases). This clonotype originated in a man between 18 and 35 years old in good health. Sequences were obtained from naive CD4+ T cells sorted from blood. Specified subset: CD45RA+ positively selected. CDR3 bases: TGTGCCAGCAGTTATCCGGTGTCGGACTACCTATGGGAGACCCAGTACTTC. Its protein product is CASSYPVSDYLWETQYF.